These 8 T cell receptor beta chains share one sample of origin, sequenced in a study of metastatic and nonmetastatic thyroid tumors. All patients were untreated before thyroid surgery. TCRdb re-clonotyped the PCR reads via MiXCR. Here the sample spans tens of thousands of clones, roughly 33% being singletons. Sequences were obtained from tumor tissue. The receptors come from a female donor with papillary thyroid cancer or a benign thyroid nodule (not recorded which). Some clones in this sample may be carry-over from other donors' samples.

The rearrangement links TRBV20-1 to TRBJ1-6; 9 nucleotides line up with TRBD1. Germline lookup yields CDR1 DFQATT and CDR2 SNEGSKA (reference sequence). The V segment lost 6 bases and the J segment 10 bases; nucleotides outside the gene matches: 19. The CDR3 has 17 residues. The CDR3 region is CSASQPAAGTGSSPLHF. Written as DNA, the CDR3 is TGCAGTGCATCTCAACCCGCCGCCGGGACAGGGTCGTCACCCCTCCACTTT.

This clone was seen only a few times. The CDR3 bases are TGTGCCAGCACATCCTCGATGTACACAGATACGCAGTATTTT. Amino acids: CASTSSMYTDTQYF. The chain recombines TRBV6-2 or TRBV6-3 with TRBJ2-3; D remains unclear. Trimming removed 7 bases from V and 2 bases from J, with 13 bases in between. The germline V gene encodes CDR1 MNHEY and CDR2 SVGEGT. The CDR3 length is 14 residues.

The chain carries TRBV6-1 and TRBJ2-3, with 11 bases lining up with TRBD1. CDR1 and CDR2 from the germline V gene are MNHNS and SASEGT. V was clipped by 6 bases and J by 5 bases; unmatched bases: 7. The CDR3 length is 15 residues. For the CDR3, the DNA is TGTGCCAGCAGAACCGGGACAGGGGGGGGAGATACGCAGTATTTT. Amino acid sequence: CASRTGTGGGDTQYF.

About this clone itself: Other nucleotide sequences in the sample specify the same CDR3. The chain uses TRBV7-3 and TRBJ2-1; 9 nucleotides match TRBD2. After removal of 5 bases from V and 3 bases from J, the junction contained 5 bases not matched to a gene. The CDR3 covers 15 residues. Germline loops: CDR1 SGHTA, CDR2 FQGTGA. CDR3 DNA: TGTGCCAGCAGCCCCTTAGCGGGAGTCTACAATGAGCAGTTCTTC. This sequence encodes CASSPLAGVYNEQFF.

This clone was seen only a few times. The chain is built from TRBV6-1 and TRBJ1-6; tentative D call: TRBD1 (5 bases). The CDR3 consists of 17 residues. V dropped 2 bases and J dropped 0 bases, with 11 bases sitting between them. Looked up from germline, CDR1 is MNHNS and CDR2 is SASEGT. The DNA of the CDR3 is TGTGCCAGCAGTGAACCCGCAGGGCGCTCCTATAATTCACCCCTCCACTTT. Its protein is CASSEPAGRSYNSPLHF.

The chain joins TRBV28 to TRBJ1-1; D remains ambiguous. Germline CDR1 reads MDHEN; CDR2 reads SYDVKM. Trimming cost V 6 bases and J 2 bases, with 7 bases left between them. The CDR3 is made up of 12 amino acids. The CDR3 bases are TGTGCCAGCAGGCCTTTTAACACTGAAGCTTTCTTT. Its translation is CASRPFNTEAFF. Based on the CDR3 plus reference TRBV28 and TRBJ1-1, the full variable domain is DVKVTQSSRYLVKRTGEKVFLECVQDMDHENMFWYRQDPGLGLRLIYFSYDVKMKEKGDIPEGYSVSREKKERFSLILESASTNQTSMYLCASRPFNTEAFFGQGTRLTVV.

This clone has a handful of counts. V usage is TRBV11-2 and J usage is TRBJ1-6, with D unresolved. This CDR3 spans 13 amino acids. Looked up from germline, CDR1 is SGHAT and CDR2 is FQNNGV. Trimming left V 3 bases short and J 10 bases short, with 10 bases between. The CDR3 nucleotides read TGTGCCAGCAGCTTTCATCGAGACTCACCCCTCCACTTT. This gives the protein CASSFHRDSPLHF.

The chain links TRBV10-3 to TRBJ1-1; 8 nucleotides match TRBD1. V lost 6 bases to trimming and J lost 4 bases; unmatched junction nucleotides: 7. CDR1 is ENHRY and CDR2 is SYGVKD in the germline V gene. The CDR3 runs to 14 residues. CDR3 bases: TGTGCCATCAGGGATCCAACAGGGGGCACTGAAGCTTTCTTT. As protein: CAIRDPTGGTEAFF.